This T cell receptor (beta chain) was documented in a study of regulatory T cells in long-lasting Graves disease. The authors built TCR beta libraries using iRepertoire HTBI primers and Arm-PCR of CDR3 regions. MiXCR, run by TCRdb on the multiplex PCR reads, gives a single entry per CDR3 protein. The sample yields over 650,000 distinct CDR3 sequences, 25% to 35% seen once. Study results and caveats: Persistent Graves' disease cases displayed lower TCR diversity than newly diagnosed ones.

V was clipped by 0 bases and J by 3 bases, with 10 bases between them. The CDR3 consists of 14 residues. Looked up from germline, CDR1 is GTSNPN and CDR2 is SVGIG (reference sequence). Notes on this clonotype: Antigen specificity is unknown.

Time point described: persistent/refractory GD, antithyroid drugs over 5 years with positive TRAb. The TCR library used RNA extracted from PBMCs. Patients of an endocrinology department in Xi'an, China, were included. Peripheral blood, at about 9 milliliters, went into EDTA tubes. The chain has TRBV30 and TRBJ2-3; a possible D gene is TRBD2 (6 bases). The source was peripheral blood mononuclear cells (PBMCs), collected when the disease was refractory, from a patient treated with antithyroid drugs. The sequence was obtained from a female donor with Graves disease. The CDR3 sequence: CAWSVGSQTDTQYF. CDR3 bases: TGTGCCTGGAGTGTCGGGAGTCAGACAGATACGCAGTATTTT.